This T cell receptor beta chain was identified in a study of cytomegalovirus exposure and HLA in healthy donors. General observations from the study: Earlier results showed most TCR beta V segments being productive about 87% or about 30% of the time. What a later analysis reportedly showed was that an Asian-associated ancestry cluster had fewer N-insertions than the approximately 720-donor mean. The listing of some 170 TCR beta chains classed them as cytomegalovirus-associated. Some V segments could not be told apart, so they were left out, TRBV6-2 and TRBV6-3 among them.

A note on this clone: The target antigen is unknown.

Germline-derived CDR1 and CDR2 are WNHNN and SYGVQD (reference sequence). J gave up 2 bases and V 4 bases, and 5 bases lay outside the gene matches. The CDR3 spans 16 residues. Primers: 60 Vbeta forward and 13 Jbeta reverse. Method: immunoSEQ multiplex PCR; TCRdb's copy keeps in-frame clones and lacks some. The sample includes about 120,000 clones, around three quarters of them seen just once. This receptor was obtained from a man aged 25 to 40 in good health and CMV-seropositive. Sequences were obtained from PBMCs. The V call is TRBV10-1, the J call TRBJ2-7, with 13 bases that match TRBD2. CDR3: CASSVPLAGGTYEQYF. CDR3 nucleotide sequence: TGCGCCAGCAGTGTCCCACTAGCGGGAGGGACCTACGAGCAGTACTTC.